This TCR beta chain is from a study of blood T cell repertoires in COVID-19. Study-wide background: There were acute and convalescent COVID-19 samples, and they came from the United States, Italy and Spain. Sources were T cells, B-cell-depleted T cells, or PBMCs; the material itself was cDNA or gDNA.

The germline V gene has CDR1 SGHTA and CDR2 FQGNSA. V gave up 1 base and J gave up 4 bases, with 7 bases separating them. CDR3 size: 14 residues. As originally analysed: Scientists estimated how many nucleated cells there were by amplifying reference gene primers. TCRdb keeps only in-frame clones here, not all; method: immunoSEQ multiplex PCR. That table gives V, J and clone size, and the DNA gave D and trimming. The repertoire holds 150,000 to 200,000 clones, with 80% to 90% as singletons. The chain joins TRBV7-2 to TRBJ2-2; D call uncertain. Sequencing was carried out using peripheral blood. This receptor was obtained from a man aged 45-60 years with active or convalescent COVID-19. The chain's CDR3 is CASSLGGSTGELFF. The CDR3 DNA follows: TGTGCCAGCAGCTTAGGAGGTTCCACCGGGGAGCTGTTTTTT. Using reference TRBV7-2 and TRBJ2-2 for the parts outside the CDR3, the full variable domain is GAGVSQSPSNKVTEKGKDVELRCDPISGHTALYWYRQSLGQGLEFLIYFQGNSAPDKSGLPSDRFSAERTGGSVSTLTIQRTQQEDSAVYLCASSLGGSTGELFFGEGSRLTVL.